Shown below are 27 T cell receptor beta chains from a single sample sequenced in a study of prognosis after radiotherapy for stage I lung cancer (dated by TCRdb to the early 2020s). Sequencer: Illumina HiSeq 3000. Two rounds of multiplex PCR were performed to amplify the TCR beta CDR3 region from genomic DNA. The first PCR round used primers specific to each TRBV and TRBJ gene, and the primer sequences were filed in Chinese patent CN105087789A. The raw public reads went through TCRdb reprocessing: fastp at Q25, MiXCR clone calling, in-frame beta chains kept. All rows with the same CDR3 protein become a single entry with the most common DNA and genes. The sample table contains just over 30,000 distinct CDR3 sequences; only one count was recorded for around 32% of them. The ten top clones hold 30% to 40% of the sample. Sequencing used PBMCs, obtained before or after stereotactic body radiation therapy (not recorded which). These receptors were collected from a donor over 45 with non-small cell lung cancer.

This clonotype occurred many times. This chain uses TRBV7-9 with TRBJ2-7, with D tentatively TRBD1 (6 bases). V lost 2 bases to trimming and J lost 5 bases, with 13 bases between them. Germline V gene sequence: CDR1 SEHNR, CDR2 FQNEAQ (reference sequence). The CDR3 is 14 amino acids. The CDR3 reads CASSLLQGMDEQYF. The CDR3 DNA follows: TGTGCCAGCAGCTTATTGCAGGGGATGGACGAGCAGTACTTC.

Concerning this clonotype itself: Only one base separates this from a far larger clonotype, so it likely reflects a read error. V and J are TRBV6-4 and TRBJ2-7; 7 nucleotides agree with TRBD2. The length of the CDR3 is 16 residues. V trimming: 3 bases; J trimming: 0 bases; junction bases outside the gene matches: 8. Looked up from germline, CDR1 is MRHNA and CDR2 is SNTAGT. CDR3 loop: CASSEAQRDNSYEQYF. The CDR3 DNA reads TGTGCCAGCAGTGAAGCGCAGCGGGATAACTCCTACGAGCAGTACTTC.

V is TRBV29-1 and J is TRBJ2-5, with 13 bases matching TRBD2. Looked up from germline, CDR1 is SQVTM and CDR2 is ANQGSEA. This CDR3 is built from 14 residues. V dropped 7 bases and J dropped 1; count of bases not matched to a gene: 3. CDR3: CSARLAGGQETQYF. CDR3 sequence (DNA): TGCAGCGCCAGACTAGCGGGAGGCCAAGAGACCCAGTACTTC.

This clonotype has a count of ten or more. The chain links TRBV18 to TRBJ2-2; D is possibly TRBD1 (5 bases). Germline-derived CDR1 and CDR2 are KGHSH and LQKENI. This CDR3 is built from 16 residues. V shed 4 bases and J shed 0 bases, with 12 bases lying between them. The CDR3 reads CASSLQVGANTGELFF. DNA of the CDR3: TGTGCCAGCTCACTACAAGTAGGGGCGAACACCGGGGAGCTGTTTTTT.

This clonotype came up a few times. Given a far larger clone just one base away, this is likely a sequencing read error. The gene calls are TRBV6-1 and TRBJ1-6; 10 nucleotides match TRBD1. The V segment lost 5 bases and the J segment 6 bases; nucleotides outside the gene matches: 1. This CDR3 region has 14 residues. Germline V gives CDR1 MNHNS, CDR2 SASEGT. The CDR3 bases are TGTGCCAGCAGTCGGACAGGGGGTAATTCACCCCTCCACTTT. Amino acids: CASSRTGGNSPLHF.

This clonotype was detected many times. This sequence joins TRBV15 and TRBJ1-1; TRBD1 matches 10 bases. Germline CDR1 reads LNHNV; CDR2 reads YYDKDF (reference sequence). V lost 1 base, J lost 2 bases, and 7 bases stayed unmatched. This CDR3 comprises 17 residues. CDR3 sequence reads: CATSRGVTGGVNTEAFF. CDR3 DNA sequence: TGTGCCACCAGCAGAGGAGTGACAGGGGGCGTAAACACTGAAGCTTTCTTT.

A remark on this clonotype: One end of the junction does not line up with germline, which may come from a read error. V gene TRBV27 combines with J gene TRBJ2-6; D perhaps matches TRBD2 (5 bases). The CDR3 loop spans 20 amino acids. Germline V gene sequence: CDR1 MNHEY, CDR2 SMNVEV (reference sequence). This CDR3 is CANSGVGTRIRGSGANVLTF. As DNA, the CDR3 is TGTGCCAACAGTGGGGTTGGTACTAGGATACGGGGCTCTGGGGCCAACGTCCTGACTTTC.

This sequence joins TRBV7-8 and TRBJ2-1; no clear D. This CDR3 is built from 13 residues. With 5 bases removed from V and 4 bases from J, the gap between germline ends came to 9 bases. CDR1 is SGHVS and CDR2 is FQNEAQ in the germline V gene. This chain's CDR3 is CASSPAIYNEQFF. As DNA, the CDR3 is TGTGCCAGCAGCCCCGCCATTTACAATGAGCAGTTCTTC.

This clonotype was seen ten or more times. The chain uses TRBV7-9 and TRBJ2-6, with D tentatively TRBD2 (6 bases). This CDR3 is 18 amino acids long. The germline V gene has CDR1 SEHNR and CDR2 FQNEAQ (reference sequence). V lost 6 bases and J 2 bases, leaving 20 bases between the germline ends. The CDR3 sequence: CASSFKGWGGTGANVLTF. The CDR3 nucleotides are TGTGCCAGCAGTTTTAAGGGATGGGGCGGGACTGGGGCCAACGTCCTGACTTTC.

This clonotype was recorded at least ten times. The J gene is TRBJ2-1, the V gene TRBV12-5; 7 nucleotides align to TRBD2. This CDR3 comprises 17 residues. V was clipped by 2 bases and J by 2 bases; unmatched bases: 9. Per germline, CDR1 LGHNT and CDR2 FRNRAP. CDR3 loop: CASGLKKVAGPYNEQFF. Here the CDR3 DNA reads TGTGCTAGTGGTTTGAAGAAGGTAGCGGGTCCCTACAATGAGCAGTTCTTC.

This clonotype is a singleton in its sample. The chain combines TRBV5-1 with TRBJ1-1; D remains unclear. CDR3 length equals 13 residues. The V and J ends lost 0 bases and 7 bases respectively, with 10 bases between them. Germline V CDR1 and CDR2: SGHRS, YFSETQ. The CDR3 nucleotides are TGCGCCAGCAGCTTGGAACAAGGCCGTGAAGCTTTCTTT. It is translated as CASSLEQGREAFF.

As concerns this clonotype: One end of the junction is discordant with germline, which a read error may explain. The chain links TRBV11-2 to TRBJ2-2; D is uncertain. CDR3 length: 13 amino acids. Germline loops: CDR1 SGHAT, CDR2 FQNNGV. The CDR3 nucleotides are TGTGCCAGCTCAGCTCTAGACACCTGGGAGCTGTTTTTT. Translated, it gives CASSALDTWELFF.

This clonotype was seen repeatedly, ten times or more. The chain uses TRBV19 and TRBJ1-1; D is unresolved. The CDR3 extends over 14 amino acids. Per the germline V gene, CDR1 is LNHDA and CDR2 is SQIVND (reference sequence). V was shortened by 5 bases and J by 0 bases, with 10 bases between the two germline ends. The CDR3 nucleotides are TGTGCCAGTAGTCCCAGTGCGGTGAACACTGAAGCTTTCTTT. Translation: CASSPSAVNTEAFF.

Ten or more counts support this clonotype. The rearrangement uses TRBV7-9 and TRBJ2-1, with D hard to call. The germline gives CDR1 SEHNR, CDR2 FQNEAQ (reference sequence). V was cut by 5 bases and J by 8 bases, with 10 bases left in between. The CDR3 has 12 amino acids. CDR3 residues: CASSPTSDEQFF. The CDR3 DNA reads as TGTGCCAGCAGCCCTACAAGCGATGAGCAGTTCTTC.

This clonotype has at least ten counts. This chain uses TRBV12-3 or TRBV12-4 with TRBJ2-3; 13 bases agree with TRBD2. The CDR3 consists of 15 residues. V shed 6 bases and J 5 bases; nucleotides not matched to a gene: 5. The CDR3 region is CASSGLAGVVDTQYF. DNA for the CDR3: TGTGCCAGCAGCGGACTAGCGGGAGTAGTAGATACGCAGTATTTT.

The sample holds many counts of this clonotype. The rearrangement joins TRBV9 to TRBJ2-1; D possibly uses TRBD1 or TRBD2 (7 bases each). Germline CDR1 reads SGDLS; CDR2 reads YYNGEE. V was trimmed by 2 bases and J by 0 bases, leaving 12 bases between them. The CDR3 is 16 amino acids. The CDR3 nucleotides are TGTGCCAGCAGCGTTTCAGGGGGGGGCTCCTACAATGAGCAGTTCTTC. It specifies CASSVSGGGSYNEQFF. The variable domain in full, completed from reference TRBV9 and TRBJ2-1, reads DSGVTQTPKHLITATGQRVTLRCSPRSGDLSVYWYQQSLDQGLQFLIQYYNGEERAKGNILERFSAQQFPDLHSELNLSSLELGDSALYFCASSVSGGGSYNEQFFGPGTRLTVL.

The sample holds a few counts of this clonotype. The rearrangement uses TRBV7-2 and TRBJ2-7; 9 bases map to TRBD2. Germline loops: CDR1 SGHTA, CDR2 FQGNSA. The CDR3 contains 15 residues. V shed 5 bases and J 2 bases; nucleotides not matched to a gene: 7. CDR3 sequence reads: CASSRGAGGTYEQYF. CDR3 nucleotides: TGTGCCAGCAGCCGTGGAGCGGGGGGTACCTACGAGCAGTACTTC.

V usage is TRBV20-1 and J usage is TRBJ1-4; tentative D call: TRBD1 (6 bases). V was trimmed by 3 bases and J by 0 bases, leaving 17 bases between them. The CDR3 runs 17 residues. The germline CDR1 and CDR2 sequences are DFQATT and SNEGSKA (reference sequence). The CDR3 DNA reads TGCAGTGCTAGGAGAGGAAGACAGGAAACAACTAATGAAAAACTGTTTTTT. Translating it yields CSARRGRQETTNEKLFF.

This clonotype occurred many times. This chain connects TRBV28 to TRBJ2-5, with 8 bases that match TRBD1. This CDR3 is 15 amino acids long. V was pared by 10 bases and J by 5 bases, with 15 bases of the junction left unmatched. The germline gives CDR1 MDHEN, CDR2 SYDVKM. This CDR3 reads CAIRDRRAGSETQYF. The CDR3 DNA follows: TGTGCCATCCGGGACAGGAGGGCGGGAAGTGAGACCCAGTACTTC. Based on the CDR3 plus reference TRBV28 and TRBJ2-5, the full variable domain is DVKVTQSSRYLVKRTGEKVFLECVQDMDHENMFWYRQDPGLGLRLIYFSYDVKMKEKGDIPEGYSVSREKKERFSLILESASTNQTSMYLCAIRDRRAGSETQYFGPGTRLLVL.

In its sample, this clonotype was seen many times. The chain recombines TRBV19 with TRBJ2-7, with D possibly matching TRBD2 (6 bases). The CDR3 has 14 amino acids. From germline, CDR1 is LNHDA and CDR2 SQIVND (reference sequence). Trimming removed 6 bases at V and 3 bases at J, with 15 bases between. In DNA form, the CDR3 reads TGTGCCAGTAGCATACCGGGACTCAGCTACGAGCAGTACTTC. It yields the protein CASSIPGLSYEQYF.

This clonotype was seen only once. One end of the junction fails to match germline, which may point to a read error. The CDR3 protein is CASRWESGYTF. In nucleotides, the CDR3 is TGTGCCAGCAGATGGGAGAGTGGCTATACCTTC. The V call is TRBV28, the J call TRBJ1-2; no reliable D call. The CDR3 sequence is 11 residues long. CDR1 and CDR2 from the germline V gene are MDHEN and SYDVKM.

The CDR3 loop reads CASSRRVTAASTDTQYF. The CDR3 DNA is TGTGCCAGCAGCCGCCGTGTGACAGCTGCTAGCACAGATACGCAGTATTTT. V is TRBV6-2 or TRBV6-3 and J is TRBJ2-3, with D perhaps matching TRBD1 (5 bases). V shed 6 bases and J shed 0 bases, with 19 bases lying between them. The CDR3 length is 17 residues. The germline V gene encodes CDR1 MNHEY and CDR2 SVGEGT.

This clonotype was detected ten times or more. The chain is built from TRBV13 and TRBJ2-2; TRBD2 matches 10 bases. V dropped 5 bases and J dropped 7; count of bases not matched to a gene: 7. This CDR3 is 15 amino acids long. Germline loops: CDR1 PRHDT, CDR2 FYEKMQ (reference sequence). The CDR3 here is CASSPLAGAYGELFF. The DNA of the CDR3 is TGTGCCAGCAGCCCCCTAGCGGGAGCTTACGGGGAGCTGTTTTTT.

In this sample, this clonotype turned up a few times. This may come from a read error, since a much larger clone is one base off. J is TRBJ2-1 and V is TRBV25-1; D unclear. This CDR3 is 12 amino acids long. CDR1 MGHDK and CDR2 SYGVNS come from the germline V gene. Trimming shortened V by 4 bases and J by 9 bases, and 10 bases separated the two germline ends. This CDR3 reads CASSGQRSEQFF. CDR3 DNA sequence: TGTGCCAGCAGTGGGCAGAGGAGTGAGCAGTTCTTC.

With regard to this clonotype: Being one base from a much bigger clone, this may be a read error. The chain combines TRBV27 with TRBJ2-4; no firm D call. The CDR3 has 15 amino acids. Germline V gene sequence: CDR1 MNHEY, CDR2 SMNVEV (reference sequence). V lost 5 bases and J lost 6, with 17 bases in between. The CDR3 protein is CASSPIGIVTNIQYF. In DNA, the CDR3 is TGTGCCAGCAGTCCGATCGGAATAGTCACAAACATTCAGTACTTC.

V gene TRBV5-1 combines with J gene TRBJ2-3, with D unclear. The CDR3 has 15 residues. Germline V gives CDR1 SGHRS, CDR2 YFSETQ. V lost 2 bases and J 0 bases, leaving 10 bases between the germline ends. The CDR3 region has the DNA TGCGCCAGCAGCTTTCTAGACCCTAGCACAGATACGCAGTATTTT. Its protein is CASSFLDPSTDTQYF.

The chain has TRBV2 and TRBJ2-1, with D possibly called TRBD1 or TRBD2 (5 bases each). The CDR3 runs 15 residues. Trimming took off 2 bases at V and 1 base at J, with 9 bases between the two ends. Germline values: CDR1 SNHLY, CDR2 FYNNEI. CDR3 coding DNA: TGTGCCAGCAGTGAAACGGGACGATCCTACAATGAGCAGTTCTTC. It is translated as CASSETGRSYNEQFF.